These T cell receptor beta chains were read from a single sample in a study of T cells in Graves' hyperthyroidism and ophthalmopathy. TCRdb used MiXCR to reprocess the multiplex PCR reads, holding one entry per CDR3 protein. The data hold approximately 400,000 distinct CDR3 sequences, with approximately 15% observed a single time. Sequencing was carried out using blood. Source of these receptors: a woman under 40 with Graves' hyperthyroidism. CDR3s include the opening cysteine and the closing phenylalanine or tryptophan. D genes are given only for firm matches. Only some rows state a clone size, as once, few, many or a class for expanded clones.

clone_size | d_call | j_call | v_call | cdr3_aa | cdr3_nt
few | . | TRBJ2-3 | TRBV15 | CATSRDVGTTDTQYF | TGTGCCACCAGCAGAGATGTAGGAACCACAGATACGCAGTATTTT
many | TRBD1 | TRBJ1-1 | TRBV4-2 | CASSHADRENTEAFF | TGTGCCAGCAGCCATGCCGACAGGGAGAACACTGAAGCTTTCTTT
many | . | TRBJ2-6 | TRBV20-1 | CSAPDGASGANVLTF | TGCAGTGCCCCGGACGGGGCCTCTGGGGCCAACGTCCTGACTTTC
few | TRBD1 | TRBJ2-7 | TRBV4-1 | CASSQQTGAGNEQYF | TGCGCCAGCAGCCAGCAGACAGGGGCCGGCAACGAGCAGTACTTC
few | . | TRBJ1-1 | TRBV6-4 | CASRNRDEAFF | TGTGCCAGCAGGAACAGGGATGAAGCTTTCTTT
many | TRBD2 | TRBJ2-5 | TRBV28 | CASSSPGLAGPLQETQYF | TGTGCCAGCAGTTCTCCTGGACTAGCGGGGCCCCTCCAAGAGACCCAGTACTTC
few | TRBD1 | TRBJ1-1 | TRBV29-1 | CSVEDPGQGATAFF | TGCAGCGTTGAAGACCCGGGACAGGGGGCGACAGCTTTCTTT
. | TRBD1 | TRBJ2-7 | TRBV7-8 | CASRPLEGQGSEQYF | TGTGCCAGCAGACCGCTCGAGGGACAGGGCTCCGAGCAGTACTTC
few | . | TRBJ1-6 | TRBV12-3/TRBV12-4 | CASRGGYPPLHF | TGTGCCAGCAGGGGGGGTTACCCACCCCTCCACTTT
. | . | TRBJ2-3 | TRBV4-1 | CASSQDLSGDTQYF | TGCGCCAGCAGCCAAGATCTTTCCGGAGATACGCAGTATTTT
few | . | TRBJ1-6 | TRBV3-1 | CASSQAWRTEALGRSSALHF | TGTGCCAGCAGCCAAGCGTGGAGGACTGAAGCTTTGGGACGAAGTAGCGCCCTCCACTTT
many | . | TRBJ1-1 | TRBV28 | CASSSTRGSRLRDTEAFF | TGTGCCAGCAGTTCCACCCGTGGCAGTCGCTTGAGGGATACTGAAGCTTTCTTT
. | . | TRBJ2-7 | TRBV3-1 | CASSQDPRTASFYEQYF | TGTGCCAGCAGCCAAGATCCCAGGACAGCATCGTTCTACGAGCAGTACTTC
few | . | TRBJ1-5 | TRBV29-1 | CSVEQGRLYSNQPQHF | TGCAGCGTTGAGCAGGGGCGGCTTTATAGCAATCAGCCCCAGCATTTT
. | . | TRBJ2-3 | TRBV9 | CASSSRLGGTDTQYF | TGTGCCAGCAGCTCAAGACTGGGAGGTACAGATACGCAGTATTTT
many | TRBD2 | TRBJ2-1 | TRBV11-2 | CASRFVSGRGNEQFF | TGTGCCAGCAGATTCGTTAGCGGGAGGGGCAATGAGCAGTTCTTC